This T cell receptor beta chain is drawn from a study of T cell responses to AZD1222 COVID-19 vaccine. Study results and caveats: Unmutated variant regions reportedly attract nearly half of all spike-specific TCRs. Clonal diversity was possibly underestimated, and the donors were mostly white British, with more females.

Germline CDR1 SGHRS, CDR2 YFSETQ. Trimming took 0 bases from V and 9 from J, leaving 10 bases between them. The CDR3 is 14 amino acids. Only one count was recorded for this clone. Its antigen remains unidentified. Some clones are missing from TCRdb's copy, which holds only in-frame ones; the method was immunoSEQ multiplex PCR. The repertoire holds roughly 150,000 clones, about 90% seen once, with about a tenth in the top ten. The J gene is TRBJ1-6, the V gene TRBV5-1; D is unclear. The specimen was peripheral blood, collected 28 days after the second AZD1222 dose. This clonotype was sampled from an adult who received the AZD1222 COVID-19 vaccine. The CDR3 sequence is CASSLEGRRSPLHF. DNA of the CDR3: TGCGCCAGCAGCTTGGAAGGCCGGCGTTCACCCCTCCACTTT.